The TCR beta chain under discussion was sequenced for a study of radiation and T cells in renal cell carcinoma. Study conclusions and caveats: Baseline intratumoral clonotype presence is unknown without pretreatment biopsies. Top tumor clonotypes rose in blood 2 weeks post-radiation, then contracted.

The method was immunoSEQ multiplex PCR; TCRdb's version includes in-frame clones alone and lacks a portion of them. Altogether 150,000 or so clones are present, around 90% being singletons, with the ten largest covering about 4.3%. As to this clone: Antigen unknown.

CDR1 is SGHNT and CDR2 is YYREEE in the germline V gene (reference sequence). Trimming took 10 bases from V and 4 from J, leaving 19 bases between them. This CDR3 region has 14 residues. Time point given: baseline pretreatment blood. Treatment defined: 15 Gy SBRT to primary tumor, nephrectomy 4 weeks later. Serial blood draws occurred at baseline and 2 and 4 weeks post-SBRT. Sequenced material: blood, taken from a patient whose treatment included radiotherapy and nephrectomy. The receptor was isolated from a woman aged 70-85 years with renal cell carcinoma. V gene TRBV5-4 combines with J gene TRBJ2-3; D is perhaps TRBD1 (6 bases). CDR3 residues: CAVRPGHVADTQYF. The CDR3 region has the DNA TGTGCCGTACGGCCGGGACATGTGGCAGATACGCAGTATTTT.